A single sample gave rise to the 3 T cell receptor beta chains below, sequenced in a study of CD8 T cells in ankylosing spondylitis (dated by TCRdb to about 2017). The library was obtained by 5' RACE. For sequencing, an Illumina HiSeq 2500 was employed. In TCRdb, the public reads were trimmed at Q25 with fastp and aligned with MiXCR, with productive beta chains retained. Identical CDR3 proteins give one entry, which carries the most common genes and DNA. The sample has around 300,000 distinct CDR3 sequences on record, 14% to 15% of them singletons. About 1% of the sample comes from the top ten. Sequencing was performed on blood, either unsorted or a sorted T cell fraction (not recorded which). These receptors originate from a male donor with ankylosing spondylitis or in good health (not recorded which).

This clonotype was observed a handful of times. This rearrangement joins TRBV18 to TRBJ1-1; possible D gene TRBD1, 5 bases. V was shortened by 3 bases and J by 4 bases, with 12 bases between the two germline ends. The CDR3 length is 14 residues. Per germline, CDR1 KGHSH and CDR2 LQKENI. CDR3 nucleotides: TGTGCCAGCTCACCCAAGGGGTATACCACTGAAGCTTTCTTT. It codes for CASSPKGYTTEAFF.

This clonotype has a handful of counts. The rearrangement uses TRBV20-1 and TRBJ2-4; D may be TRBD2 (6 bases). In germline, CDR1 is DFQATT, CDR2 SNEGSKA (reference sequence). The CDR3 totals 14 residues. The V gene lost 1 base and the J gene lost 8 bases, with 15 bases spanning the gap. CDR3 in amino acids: CSARGPRVADIQYF. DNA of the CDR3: TGCAGTGCTAGAGGCCCCAGGGTAGCGGACATTCAGTACTTC.

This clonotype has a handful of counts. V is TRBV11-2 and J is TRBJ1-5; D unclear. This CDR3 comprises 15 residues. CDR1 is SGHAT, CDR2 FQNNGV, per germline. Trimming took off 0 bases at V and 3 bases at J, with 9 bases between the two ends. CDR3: CASSLDGRHNQPQHF. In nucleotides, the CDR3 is TGTGCCAGCAGCTTAGATGGACGGCACAATCAGCCCCAGCATTTT.